The 24 T cell receptor beta chains given below trace back to one sample, sequenced in a study of blood T cell repertoires in COVID-19. Assay: immunoSEQ multiplex PCR; the TCRdb copy retains only in-frame clones and omits some. The data contain around 230,000 clones, around 87% of them singletons. Sequenced sample: peripheral blood. Receptors were obtained from a man aged 60 to 75 who had recovered from COVID-19.

As DNA, the CDR3 is TGTGCCAGCAGTGAACGGACAGGGACTGGAAACACCATATATTTT. It yields the protein CASSERTGTGNTIYF. This chain connects TRBV2 to TRBJ1-3; 8 bases fit TRBD1. Germline-derived CDR1 and CDR2 are SNHLY and FYNNEI. Germline trimming cut 2 bases from V and 2 bases from J; bases unmatched to any gene: 2. This CDR3 comprises 15 residues.

V usage is TRBV5-1 and J usage is TRBJ2-1; 9 nucleotides agree with TRBD1. J lost 0 bases, V lost 4 bases, and 8 bases had no gene match. Germline V lookup: CDR1 SGHRS, CDR2 YFSETQ. The CDR3 extends over 17 amino acids. CDR3 sequence (DNA): TGCGCCAGCAGCCGGGGACAGGGCCGAAGCTCCTACAATGAGCAGTTCTTC. This sequence encodes CASSRGQGRSSYNEQFF.

The CDR3 nucleotides are TGTGCCAGCAGTTTAAAGTACAGGGGCACTGAAGCTTTCTTT. Amino acid sequence: CASSLKYRGTEAFF. The V call is TRBV27, the J call TRBJ1-1, with TRBD1 matching 7 bases. V lost 2 bases and J lost 4; bases outside the gene matches: 4. In germline, CDR1 is MNHEY, CDR2 SMNVEV (reference sequence). CDR3 size: 14 residues.

V and J are TRBV3-1 (or the pseudogene TRBV3-2) and TRBJ2-7; D remains unclear. Germline CDR1 is LGHDT and CDR2 is YNNKEL (reference sequence). The CDR3 runs to 14 residues. V lost 1 base to trimming and J lost 2 bases, with 9 bases between them. The chain's CDR3 is CASSQGDFPYEQYF. Here the CDR3 DNA reads TGTGCCAGCAGCCAAGGAGACTTTCCCTACGAGCAGTACTTC.

The chain recombines TRBV24-1 with TRBJ2-7, with 7 bases aligning to TRBD1. V lost 5 bases, J lost 5 bases, and 5 bases stayed unmatched. In germline, CDR1 is KGHDR, CDR2 SFDVKD. The CDR3 loop spans 13 amino acids. The CDR3 region is CATSAHRGHEQYF. DNA for the CDR3: TGTGCCACCAGTGCCCACAGGGGTCACGAGCAGTACTTC.

The chain joins TRBV3-1 (or the pseudogene TRBV3-2) to TRBJ1-2; D possibly corresponds to TRBD1 (5 bases). Germline assignment: CDR1 LGHDT and CDR2 YNNKEL (reference sequence). The CDR3 consists of 14 residues. Trimming stripped 5 bases from V and 7 bases from J, with 17 bases between. The CDR3 DNA is TGTGCCAGCAGCTTACAAGGGGTCAGCTTTGGCTACACCTTC. Residues: CASSLQGVSFGYTF.

The J gene is TRBJ1-1, the V gene TRBV7-9, with TRBD1 matching 11 bases. V was pared by 5 bases and J by 0 bases, with 8 bases of the junction left unmatched. Germline V gene sequence: CDR1 SEHNR, CDR2 FQNEAQ (reference sequence). The CDR3 has 17 residues. This CDR3 is CASSPRTGGTMNTEAFF. CDR3 in DNA: TGTGCCAGCAGCCCGAGGACAGGGGGCACCATGAACACTGAAGCTTTCTTT.

This clone was seen only once. Written as DNA, the CDR3 is TGTGCCAGCAGTTTAAGTGCGGGACGGTCCTATGGCTACACCTTC. Translating gives CASSLSAGRSYGYTF. The rearrangement uses TRBV28 and TRBJ1-2; weak D call: TRBD1 (5 bases). V dropped 2 bases and J dropped 4 bases, with 14 bases sitting between them. Germline V CDR1 and CDR2: MDHEN, SYDVKM. The CDR3 is 15 amino acids.

V usage is TRBV9 and J usage is TRBJ2-3, with a tentative D call TRBD2 (6 bases). V was pared by 2 bases and J by 6 bases, with 13 bases between. The CDR3 consists of 14 residues. Looked up from germline, CDR1 is SGDLS and CDR2 is YYNGEE. The CDR3 region is CASSVTDYADTQYF. The DNA of the CDR3 is TGTGCCAGCAGCGTGACGGACTATGCGGATACGCAGTATTTT.

In its sample, this clone was seen once. The V and J genes are TRBV19 and TRBJ1-1, with D perhaps matching TRBD1 (6 bases). The ends were cut back, 0 bases at V and 1 base at J, with 9 bases in the middle. This CDR3 comprises 15 residues. Germline loops: CDR1 LNHDA, CDR2 SQIVND (reference sequence). CDR3 residues: CASSIERGANTEAFF. As DNA, the CDR3 is TGTGCCAGTAGTATAGAGCGGGGGGCGAACACTGAAGCTTTCTTT. The full variable domain, in which reference TRBV19 and TRBJ1-1 provide the parts outside the CDR3, is DGGITQSPKYLFRKEGQNVTLSCEQNLNHDAMYWYRQDPGQGLRLIYYSQIVNDFQKGDIAEGYSVSREKKESFPLTVTSAQKNPTAFYLCASSIERGANTEAFFGQGTRLTVV.

The chain carries TRBV9 and TRBJ1-1; no definite D call. V was cut by 1 base and J by 5 bases, with 15 bases left in between. Germline-derived CDR1 and CDR2 are SGDLS and YYNGEE. This CDR3 contains 15 residues. CDR3 nucleotides: TGTGCCAGCAGCGTATCTGGCCCATTCGGGACTGAAGCTTTCTTT. It translates to CASSVSGPFGTEAFF.

The chain carries TRBV6-5 and TRBJ1-1, with TRBD1 matching over 7 bases. V trimming: 6 bases; J trimming: 3 bases; junction bases outside the gene matches: 10. The germline V gene has CDR1 MNHEY and CDR2 SVGAGI. The CDR3 contains 15 residues. The CDR3 loop is CASRKGARGDTEAFF. CDR3 nucleotide sequence: TGTGCCAGCAGGAAGGGGGCGCGGGGAGACACTGAAGCTTTCTTT.

This chain joins TRBV5-5 and TRBJ1-1; 8 bases align to TRBD1. V lost 5 bases and J lost 10; bases outside the gene matches: 10. The CDR3 spans 13 residues. The germline V gene encodes CDR1 SGHKS and CDR2 YYEKEE (reference sequence). The CDR3 DNA reads TGTGCCAGCAGTTCACAGGGGGGTAGTATAGCTTTCTTT. Encoded protein: CASSSQGGSIAFF.

This chain uses TRBV19 with TRBJ1-5; possibly TRBD1 for D (5 bases). The CDR3 totals 15 residues. In germline, CDR1 is LNHDA, CDR2 SQIVND (reference sequence). V was shortened by 3 bases and J by 4 bases, with 13 bases between the two germline ends. The CDR3 sequence is CASSIPGPPNQPQHF. CDR3 coding DNA: TGTGCCAGTAGTATCCCAGGGCCGCCGAATCAGCCCCAGCATTTT.

The chain uses TRBV14 and TRBJ1-6; 11 bases fit TRBD1. The J segment lost 0 bases and the V segment lost 4 bases, leaving 5 bases of the junction unmatched. The CDR3 totals 18 residues. Germline V CDR1 and CDR2: SGHDN, FVKESK. The CDR3: CASSPGQGVTSYNSPLHF. CDR3 nucleotide sequence: TGTGCCAGCAGCCCGGGACAGGGGGTTACCTCCTATAATTCACCCCTCCACTTT.

This chain connects TRBV6-5 to TRBJ2-2; TRBD1 might be the D (6 bases). The ends were cut back, 7 bases at V and 3 bases at J, with 15 bases in the middle. The germline V gene encodes CDR1 MNHEY and CDR2 SVGAGI. The CDR3 has 15 residues. CDR3 nucleotide sequence: TGTGCCAGCACCCCAAGGACAGTCTACACCGGGGAGCTGTTTTTT. Translating it yields CASTPRTVYTGELFF.

The genes are TRBV6-5 and TRBJ2-5; D is unresolved. The CDR3 has 13 residues. Germline-derived CDR1 and CDR2 are MNHEY and SVGAGI. The V gene lost 0 bases and the J gene lost 7 bases, with 9 bases spanning the gap. The CDR3: CASSYSIPGTQYF. The DNA of the CDR3 is TGTGCCAGCAGTTACTCTATCCCGGGGACCCAGTACTTC.

This clone was seen more than once but under ten times. The genes are TRBV27 and TRBJ2-7, with TRBD1 identical over 7 bases. CDR3 length equals 14 residues. The V gene's germline CDR1 is MNHEY and CDR2 SMNVEV (reference sequence). With 9 bases clipped from V and 3 bases from J, the junction kept 11 bases outside the gene matches. The CDR3 is CASQKTGTDYEQYV. The CDR3, as DNA: TGTGCCAGTCAGAAGACCGGGACAGACTACGAGCAGTACGTC.

As DNA, the CDR3 is TGCGCCAGCAGAAGACAGGGACCCACAGATACGCAGTATTTT. It specifies CASRRQGPTDTQYF. V gene TRBV5-1 combines with J gene TRBJ2-3, with TRBD1 matching over 7 bases. The CDR3 has 14 residues. After removal of 5 bases from V and 2 bases from J, the junction contained 5 bases not matched to a gene. In germline, CDR1 is SGHRS, CDR2 YFSETQ.

The CDR3 DNA reads as TGTGCCACCAGCAGGGGACGGACAGGCAACAACTATGGCTACACCTTC. It is translated as CATSRGRTGNNYGYTF. The rearrangement joins TRBV15 to TRBJ1-2, with TRBD1 matching over 7 bases. The germline gives CDR1 LNHNV, CDR2 YYDKDF (reference sequence). The CDR3 consists of 16 residues. J lost 2 bases, V lost 3 bases, and 9 bases had no gene match.

This clone has just a few counts. This chain joins TRBV6-2 or TRBV6-3 and TRBJ2-7, with a possible D match to TRBD1 (6 bases). The germline CDR1 and CDR2 sequences are MNHEY and SVGEGT. The CDR3 totals 13 residues. Trimming stripped 4 bases from V and 4 bases from J, with 11 bases between. The CDR3, as DNA: TGTGCCAGCAGTTTCACAGGGATTTACGAGCAGTACGTC. This codes for CASSFTGIYEQYV.

The V and J genes are TRBV7-4 and TRBJ1-2, with 9 bases matching TRBD1. The CDR3 length is 15 residues. V trimming: 5 bases; J trimming: 4 bases; junction bases outside the gene matches: 8. Germline V gene sequence: CDR1 SGHVT, CDR2 SQSDAQ. Here the CDR3 reads CASSPGQGKSYGYTF. As DNA, the CDR3 is TGTGCCAGCAGCCCGGGACAGGGTAAGAGCTATGGCTACACCTTC.

This chain joins TRBV5-6 and TRBJ1-1; tentatively, D is TRBD1 (5 bases). CDR3 size: 14 residues. CDR1 and CDR2 (germline): SGHDT, YYEEEE. Trimming stripped 3 bases from V and 3 bases from J, with 12 bases between. CDR3 DNA: TGTGCCAGCAGCTGGGGACGGGGGGACACTGAAGCTTTCTTT. It translates to CASSWGRGDTEAFF.

The chain couples TRBV5-1 to TRBJ1-5; D call uncertain. Germline CDR1 and CDR2: SGHRS and YFSETQ. V lost 8 bases to trimming and J lost 2 bases, with 17 bases between them. CDR3 length: 15 amino acids. The CDR3 DNA sequence: TGCGCCAGGTCCCCTTCCCGGTATCGCAATCAGCCCCAGCATTTT. It specifies CARSPSRYRNQPQHF.